The T cell receptor beta chain described here comes from a study of T cells in Graves' hyperthyroidism and ophthalmopathy. This clonotype was counted at least ten times. The antigen remains unidentified. Mismatch with germline at one junction end may stem from a read error. The study, taken as a whole, reports: Separation of ophthalmopathy from stable hyperthyroidism was achieved by a 13 V-J model. Onset of ophthalmopathy came a median approximately 6.9 months after the model predicted it.

RNA transcripts provided the source from which TCR beta CDR3 regions were amplified. The TCR CDR3 first-round RT-PCR relied on the HTBI primer set. One entry per CDR3 protein, called by TCRdb with MiXCR from the multiplex PCR reads. Seen here are 690,000 or so distinct CDR3 sequences, over 15% observed once, and the top ten hold 15% to 20%. The CDR3 loop spans 14 amino acids. Per the germline V gene, CDR1 is SGHRS and CDR2 is YFSETQ. This receptor was obtained from a woman between 50 and 59 years old with Graves' hyperthyroidism that later progressed to Graves' ophthalmopathy. The chain is built from TRBV5-1 and TRBJ2-1; TRBD2 matches 7 bases. Specimen: blood. The CDR3 loop reads CASSLAGSYNEQFF. Written as DNA, the CDR3 is TGTGCCAGCAGCTTAGCGGGTTCCTACAATGAGCAGTTCTTC.